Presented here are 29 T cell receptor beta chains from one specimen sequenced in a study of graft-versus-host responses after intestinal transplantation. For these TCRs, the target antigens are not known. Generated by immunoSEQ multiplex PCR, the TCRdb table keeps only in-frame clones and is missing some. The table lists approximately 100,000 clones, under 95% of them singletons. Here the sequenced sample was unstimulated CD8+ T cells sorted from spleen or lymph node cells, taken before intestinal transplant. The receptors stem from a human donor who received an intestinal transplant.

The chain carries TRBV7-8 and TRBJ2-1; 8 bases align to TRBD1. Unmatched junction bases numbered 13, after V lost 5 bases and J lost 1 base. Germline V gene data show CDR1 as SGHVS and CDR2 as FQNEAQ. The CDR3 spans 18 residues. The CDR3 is CASSPYRPGQVSYNEQFF. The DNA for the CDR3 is TGTGCCAGCAGCCCCTATAGACCGGGACAGGTTTCCTACAATGAGCAGTTCTTC.

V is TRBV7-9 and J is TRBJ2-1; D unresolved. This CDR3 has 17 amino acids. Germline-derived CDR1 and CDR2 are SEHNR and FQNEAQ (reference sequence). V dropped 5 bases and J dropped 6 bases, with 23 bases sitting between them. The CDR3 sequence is CASSPTIGQTAGNEQFF. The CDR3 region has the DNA TGTGCCAGCAGCCCTACGATAGGCCAAACGGCCGGCAATGAGCAGTTCTTC.

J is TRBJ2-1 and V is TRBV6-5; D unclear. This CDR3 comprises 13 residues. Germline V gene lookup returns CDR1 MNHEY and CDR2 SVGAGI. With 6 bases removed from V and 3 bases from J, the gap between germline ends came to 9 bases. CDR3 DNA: TGTGCCAGCAGGCCGGACCTCTACAATGAGCAGTTCTTC. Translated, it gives CASRPDLYNEQFF.

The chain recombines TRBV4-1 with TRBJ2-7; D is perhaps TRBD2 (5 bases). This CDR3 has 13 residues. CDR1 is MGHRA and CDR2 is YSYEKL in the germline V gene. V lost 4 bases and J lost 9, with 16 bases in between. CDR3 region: CASSPEWAGMQYF. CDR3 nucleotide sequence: TGCGCCAGCAGCCCAGAATGGGCGGGCATGCAGTACTTC.

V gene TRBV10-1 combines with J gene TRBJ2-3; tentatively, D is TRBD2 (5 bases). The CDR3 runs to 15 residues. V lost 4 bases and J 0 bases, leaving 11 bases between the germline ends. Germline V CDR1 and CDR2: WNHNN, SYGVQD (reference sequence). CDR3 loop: CASSAGSTSTDTQYF. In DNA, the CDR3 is TGCGCCAGCAGTGCGGGGAGCACTAGCACAGATACGCAGTATTTT.

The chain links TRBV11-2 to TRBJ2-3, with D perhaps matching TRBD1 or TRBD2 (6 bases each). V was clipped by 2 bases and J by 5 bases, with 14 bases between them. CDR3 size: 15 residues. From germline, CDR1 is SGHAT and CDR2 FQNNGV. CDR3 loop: CASSLKGGWEDTQYF. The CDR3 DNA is TGTGCCAGCAGCTTAAAGGGGGGCTGGGAAGATACGCAGTATTTT.

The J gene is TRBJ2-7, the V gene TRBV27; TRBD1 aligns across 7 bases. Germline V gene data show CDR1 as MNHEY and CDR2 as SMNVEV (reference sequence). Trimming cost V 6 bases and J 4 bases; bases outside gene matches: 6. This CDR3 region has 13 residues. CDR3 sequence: CASSLGGGYEQYF. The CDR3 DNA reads TGTGCCAGCAGCCTAGGGGGCGGGTACGAGCAGTACTTC.

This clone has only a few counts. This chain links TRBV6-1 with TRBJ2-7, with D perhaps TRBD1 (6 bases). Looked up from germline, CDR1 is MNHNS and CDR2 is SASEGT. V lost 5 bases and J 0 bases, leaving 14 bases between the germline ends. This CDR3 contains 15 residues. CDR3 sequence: CASSSSRDNSYEQYF. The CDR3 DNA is TGTGCCAGCAGTTCATCCCGGGACAACTCCTACGAGCAGTACTTC.

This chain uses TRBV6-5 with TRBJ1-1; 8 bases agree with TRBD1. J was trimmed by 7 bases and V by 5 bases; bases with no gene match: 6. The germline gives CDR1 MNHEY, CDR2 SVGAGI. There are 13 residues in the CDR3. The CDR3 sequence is CASSLDRGSEAFF. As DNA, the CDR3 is TGTGCCAGCAGTCTCGACAGGGGAAGTGAAGCTTTCTTT.

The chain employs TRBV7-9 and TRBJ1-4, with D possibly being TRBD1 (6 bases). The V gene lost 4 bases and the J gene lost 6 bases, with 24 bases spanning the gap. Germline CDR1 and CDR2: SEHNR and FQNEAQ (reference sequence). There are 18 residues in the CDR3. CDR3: CASSSTDTRTVAYEKLFF. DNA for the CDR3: TGTGCCAGCAGCTCGACTGACACGCGGACAGTGGCCTATGAAAAACTGTTTTTT.

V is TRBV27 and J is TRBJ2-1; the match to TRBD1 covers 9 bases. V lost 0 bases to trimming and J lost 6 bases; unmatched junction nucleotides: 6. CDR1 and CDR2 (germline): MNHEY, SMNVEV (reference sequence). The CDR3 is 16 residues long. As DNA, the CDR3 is TGTGCCAGCAGTTTATCCTGGGACAGGGTCATCAATGAGCAGTTCTTC. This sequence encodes CASSLSWDRVINEQFF.

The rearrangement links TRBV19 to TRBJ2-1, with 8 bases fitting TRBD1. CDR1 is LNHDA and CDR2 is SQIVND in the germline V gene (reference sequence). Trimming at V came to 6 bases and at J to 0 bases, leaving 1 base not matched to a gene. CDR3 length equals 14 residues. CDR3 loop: CASRTGGSYNEQFF. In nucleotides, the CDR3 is TGTGCCAGTAGAACAGGGGGCTCCTACAATGAGCAGTTCTTC.

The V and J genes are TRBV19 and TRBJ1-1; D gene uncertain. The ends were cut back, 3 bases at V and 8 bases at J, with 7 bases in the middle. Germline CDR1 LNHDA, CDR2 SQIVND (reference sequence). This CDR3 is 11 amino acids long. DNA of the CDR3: TGTGCCAGTAGTATTTTGGACGAAGCTTTCTTT. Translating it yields CASSILDEAFF.

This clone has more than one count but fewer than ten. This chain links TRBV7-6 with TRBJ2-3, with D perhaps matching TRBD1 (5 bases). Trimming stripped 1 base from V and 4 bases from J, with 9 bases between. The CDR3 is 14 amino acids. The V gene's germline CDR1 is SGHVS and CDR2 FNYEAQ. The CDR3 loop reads CASSLDRQADTQYF. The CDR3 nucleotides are TGTGCCAGCAGCTTAGACAGGCAGGCAGATACGCAGTATTTT.

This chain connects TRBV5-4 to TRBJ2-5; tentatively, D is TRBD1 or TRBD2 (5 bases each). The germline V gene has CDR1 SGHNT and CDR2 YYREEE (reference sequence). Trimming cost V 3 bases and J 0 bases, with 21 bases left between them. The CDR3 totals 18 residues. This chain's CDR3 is CASSYNVRVGTYQETQYF. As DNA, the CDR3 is TGTGCCAGCAGCTATAATGTTCGGGTGGGGACCTACCAAGAGACCCAGTACTTC.

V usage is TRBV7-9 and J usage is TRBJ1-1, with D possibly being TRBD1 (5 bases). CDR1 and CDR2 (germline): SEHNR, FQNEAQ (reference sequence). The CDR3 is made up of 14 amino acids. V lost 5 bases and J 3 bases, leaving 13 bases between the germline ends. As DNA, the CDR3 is TGTGCCAGCAGCCCAAGGGGTGGGGACACTGAAGCTTTCTTT. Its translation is CASSPRGGDTEAFF. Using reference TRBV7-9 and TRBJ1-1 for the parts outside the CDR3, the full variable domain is DTGVSQNPRHKITKRGQNVTFRCDPISEHNRLYWYRQTLGQGPEFLTYFQNEAQLEKSRLLSDRFSAERPKGSFSTLEIQRTEQGDSAMYLCASSPRGGDTEAFFGQGTRLTVV.

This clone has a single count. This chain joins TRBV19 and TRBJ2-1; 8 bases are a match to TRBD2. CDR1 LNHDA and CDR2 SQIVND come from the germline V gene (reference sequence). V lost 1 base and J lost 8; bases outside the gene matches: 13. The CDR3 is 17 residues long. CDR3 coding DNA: TGTGCCAGTAGTATAGTTCAGGCTAGCGGGTTTCTTGATGAGCAGTTCTTC. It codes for CASSIVQASGFLDEQFF.

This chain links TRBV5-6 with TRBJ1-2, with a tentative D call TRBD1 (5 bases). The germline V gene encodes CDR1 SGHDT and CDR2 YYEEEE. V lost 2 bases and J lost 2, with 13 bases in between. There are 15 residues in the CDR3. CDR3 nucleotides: TGTGCCAGCAGCTTAGGGGTCTCTTCAAACTATGGCTACACCTTC. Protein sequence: CASSLGVSSNYGYTF. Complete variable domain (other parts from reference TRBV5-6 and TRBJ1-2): DAGVTQSPTHLIKTRGQQVTLRCSPKSGHDTVSWYQQALGQGPQFIFQYYEEEERQRGNFPDRFSGHQFPNYSSELNVNALLLGDSALYLCASSLGVSSNYGYTFGSGTRLTVV.

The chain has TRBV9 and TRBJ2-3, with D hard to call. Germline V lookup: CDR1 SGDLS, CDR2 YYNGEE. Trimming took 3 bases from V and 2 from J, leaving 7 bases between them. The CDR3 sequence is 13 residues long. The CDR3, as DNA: TGTGCCAGCAGCGGGGCGTTCACAGATACGCAGTATTTT. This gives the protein CASSGAFTDTQYF. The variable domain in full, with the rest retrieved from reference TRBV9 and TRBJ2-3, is DSGVTQTPKHLITATGQRVTLRCSPRSGDLSVYWYQQSLDQGLQFLIQYYNGEERAKGNILERFSAQQFPDLHSELNLSSLELGDSALYFCASSGAFTDTQYFGPGTRLTVL.

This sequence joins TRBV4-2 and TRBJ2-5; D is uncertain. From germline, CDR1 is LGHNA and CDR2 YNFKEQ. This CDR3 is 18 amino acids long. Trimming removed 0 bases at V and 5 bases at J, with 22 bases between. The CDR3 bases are TGTGCCAGCAGCCAAGATTGGGGTTTGGCCCCCGGGCTGGAGACCCAGTACTTC. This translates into CASSQDWGLAPGLETQYF.

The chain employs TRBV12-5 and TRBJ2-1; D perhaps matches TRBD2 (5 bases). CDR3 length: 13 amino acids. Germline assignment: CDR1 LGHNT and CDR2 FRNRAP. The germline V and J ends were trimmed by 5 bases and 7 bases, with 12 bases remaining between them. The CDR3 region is CASGTGLENEQFF. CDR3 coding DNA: TGTGCTAGTGGTACCGGACTGGAAAATGAGCAGTTCTTC.

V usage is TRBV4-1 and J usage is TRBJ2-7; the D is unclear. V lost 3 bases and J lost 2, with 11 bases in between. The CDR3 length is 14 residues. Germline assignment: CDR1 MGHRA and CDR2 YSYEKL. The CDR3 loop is CASSQNEWAYEQYF. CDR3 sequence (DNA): TGCGCCAGCAGCCAGAACGAGTGGGCCTACGAGCAGTACTTC.

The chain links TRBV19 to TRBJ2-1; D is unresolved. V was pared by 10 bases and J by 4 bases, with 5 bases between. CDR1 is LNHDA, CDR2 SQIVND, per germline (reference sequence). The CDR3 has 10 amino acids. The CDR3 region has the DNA TGTGCCACTGAATACAATGAGCAGTTCTTC. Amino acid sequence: CATEYNEQFF.

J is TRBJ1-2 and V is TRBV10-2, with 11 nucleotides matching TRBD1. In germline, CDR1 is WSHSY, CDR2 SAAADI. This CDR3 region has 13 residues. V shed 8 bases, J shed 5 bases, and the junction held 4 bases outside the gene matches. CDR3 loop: CASWTGGAYGYTF. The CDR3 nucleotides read TGCGCCAGCTGGACAGGGGGCGCGTATGGCTACACCTTC.

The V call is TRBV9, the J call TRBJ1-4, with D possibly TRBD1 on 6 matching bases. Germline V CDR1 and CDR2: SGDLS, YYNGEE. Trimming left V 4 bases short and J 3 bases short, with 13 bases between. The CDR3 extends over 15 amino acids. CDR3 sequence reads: CASSPGGGSNEKLFF. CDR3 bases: TGTGCCAGCAGCCCCGGGGGGGGCTCTAATGAAAAACTGTTTTTT. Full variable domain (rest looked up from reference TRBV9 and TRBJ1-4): DSGVTQTPKHLITATGQRVTLRCSPRSGDLSVYWYQQSLDQGLQFLIQYYNGEERAKGNILERFSAQQFPDLHSELNLSSLELGDSALYFCASSPGGGSNEKLFFGSGTQLSVL.

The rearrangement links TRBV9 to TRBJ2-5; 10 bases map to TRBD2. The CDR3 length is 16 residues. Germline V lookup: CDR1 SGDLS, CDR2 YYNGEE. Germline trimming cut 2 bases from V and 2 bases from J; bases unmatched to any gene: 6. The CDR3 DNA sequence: TGTGCCAGCAGCGTCTTAGCGGGGGGACCGCAAGAGACCCAGTACTTC. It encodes CASSVLAGGPQETQYF.

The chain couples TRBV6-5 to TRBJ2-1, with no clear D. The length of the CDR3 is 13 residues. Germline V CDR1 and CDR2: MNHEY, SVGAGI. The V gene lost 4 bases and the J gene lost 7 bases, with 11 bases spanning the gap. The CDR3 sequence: CASSSGWANEQFF. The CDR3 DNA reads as TGTGCCAGCAGTTCGGGCTGGGCGAATGAGCAGTTCTTC.

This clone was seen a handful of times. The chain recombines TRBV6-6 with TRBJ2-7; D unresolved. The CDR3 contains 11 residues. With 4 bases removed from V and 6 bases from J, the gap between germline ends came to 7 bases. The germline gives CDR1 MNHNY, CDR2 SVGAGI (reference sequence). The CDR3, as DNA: TGTGCCAGCAGTTTGGGCGCCGAGCAGTACTTC. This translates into CASSLGAEQYF.

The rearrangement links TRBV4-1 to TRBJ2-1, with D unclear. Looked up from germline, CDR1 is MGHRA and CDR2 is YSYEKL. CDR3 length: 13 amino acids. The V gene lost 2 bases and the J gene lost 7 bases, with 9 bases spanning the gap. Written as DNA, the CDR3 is TGCGCCAGCAGCCAATACCGAATGAATGAGCAGTTCTTC. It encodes CASSQYRMNEQFF.